This T cell receptor (beta chain) was profiled in a study of blood T cell repertoires in COVID-19. The CDR3 consists of 15 residues. J lost 8 bases, V lost 2 bases, and 3 bases had no gene match. From germline, CDR1 is KGHSH and CDR2 LQKENI. Produced via immunoSEQ multiplex PCR; TCRdb's table is partial and in-frame only. The repertoire includes just over 90,000 clones, 75% to 90% of them detected once, and around 20% sits in the top ten. Sequenced sample: peripheral blood. The chain employs TRBV18 and TRBJ2-1, with 13 positions matching TRBD2. The TCR comes from a woman older than 75 with acute or convalescent COVID-19. As DNA, the CDR3 is TGTGCCAGCTCACCAACTAGCGGGGGGGGCGATGAGCAGTTCTTC. Its translation: CASSPTSGGGDEQFF.